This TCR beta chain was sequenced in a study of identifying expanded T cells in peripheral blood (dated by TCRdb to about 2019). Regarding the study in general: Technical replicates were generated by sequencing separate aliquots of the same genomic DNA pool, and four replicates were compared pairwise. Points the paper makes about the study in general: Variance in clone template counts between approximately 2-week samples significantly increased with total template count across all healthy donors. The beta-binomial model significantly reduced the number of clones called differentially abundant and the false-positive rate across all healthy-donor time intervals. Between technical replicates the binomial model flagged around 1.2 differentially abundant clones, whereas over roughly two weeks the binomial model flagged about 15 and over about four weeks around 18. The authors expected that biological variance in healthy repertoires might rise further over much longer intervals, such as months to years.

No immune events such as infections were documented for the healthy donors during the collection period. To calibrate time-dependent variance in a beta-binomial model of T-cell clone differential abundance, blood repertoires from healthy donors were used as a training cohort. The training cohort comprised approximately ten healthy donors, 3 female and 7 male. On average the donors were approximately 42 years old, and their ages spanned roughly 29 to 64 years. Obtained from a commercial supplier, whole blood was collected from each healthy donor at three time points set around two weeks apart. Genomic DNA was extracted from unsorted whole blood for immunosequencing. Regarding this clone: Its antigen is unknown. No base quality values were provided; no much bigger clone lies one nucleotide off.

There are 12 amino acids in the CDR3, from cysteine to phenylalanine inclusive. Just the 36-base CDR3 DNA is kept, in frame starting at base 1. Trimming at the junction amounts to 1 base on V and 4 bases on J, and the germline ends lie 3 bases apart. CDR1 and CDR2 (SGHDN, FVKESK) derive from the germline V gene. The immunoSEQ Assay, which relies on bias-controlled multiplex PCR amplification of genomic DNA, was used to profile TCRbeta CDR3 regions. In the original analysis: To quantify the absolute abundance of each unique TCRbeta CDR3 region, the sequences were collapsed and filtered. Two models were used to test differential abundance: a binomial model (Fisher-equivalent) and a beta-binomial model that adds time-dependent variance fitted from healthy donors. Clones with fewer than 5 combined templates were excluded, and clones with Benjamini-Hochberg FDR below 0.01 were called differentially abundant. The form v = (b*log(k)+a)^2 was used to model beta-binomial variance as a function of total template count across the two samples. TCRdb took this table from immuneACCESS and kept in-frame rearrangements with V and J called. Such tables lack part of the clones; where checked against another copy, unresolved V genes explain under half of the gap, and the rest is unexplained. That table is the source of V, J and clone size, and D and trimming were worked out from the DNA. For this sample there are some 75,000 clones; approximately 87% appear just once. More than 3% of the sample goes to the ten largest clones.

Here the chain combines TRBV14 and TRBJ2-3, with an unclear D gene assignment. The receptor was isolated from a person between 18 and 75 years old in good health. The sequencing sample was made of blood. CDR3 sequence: CASSQVSDTQYF. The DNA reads TGTGCCAGCAGCCAAGTATCAGATACGCAGTATTTT.